This record covers a single T cell receptor beta chain. This specimen includes other DNA sequences encoding the same CDR3. There are 14 residues in the CDR3. Looked up from germline, CDR1 is SGHRS and CDR2 is YFSETQ. Losses at the gene ends were 0 bases for V and 7 bases for J; bases not matched to a gene: 4. These data belong to a study of blood T cell repertoires in COVID-19. TCRdb's copy holds only in-frame clones and misses some; the assay was immunoSEQ multiplex PCR. The sample consists of approximately 130,000 clones, roughly four fifths of them appearing once. Sequenced sample: peripheral blood. The chain has TRBV5-1 and TRBJ1-5; 7 nucleotides line up with TRBD1. The TCR was taken from a human donor in a cohort sampled during active COVID-19. The CDR3 coding sequence is TGCGCCAGCAGCTTGGGACAGGGCGGGCAGCCCCAGCATTTT. This codes for CASSLGQGGQPQHF. The variable domain in full, with the rest retrieved from reference TRBV5-1 and TRBJ1-5, is KAGVTQTPRYLIKTRGQQVTLSCSPISGHRSVSWYQQTPGQGLQFLFEYFSETQRNKGNFPGRFSGRQFSNSRSEMNVSTLELGDSALYLCASSLGQGGQPQHFGDGTRLSIL.